This passage covers 30 T cell receptor beta chains from one sample sequenced in a study of blood T cells in healthy people across ages. The authors ran a second PCR of roughly 6 to 11 cycles using a sample-barcoded 5' primer and a J-beta primer mix. In TCRdb, the 5' RACE reads were re-called with MiXCR into one record per CDR3 protein. Here the sample spans about 970,000 distinct CDR3 sequences, roughly 51% being singletons. The sequenced sample was blood. These receptors were taken from a woman aged 60-75 years in good health.

This clonotype occurred a few times. V and J are TRBV20-1 and TRBJ2-3; possibly TRBD1 or TRBD2 for D (6 bases each). V was trimmed by 2 bases and J by 0 bases, leaving 15 bases between them. Germline values: CDR1 DFQATT, CDR2 SNEGSKA (reference sequence). This CDR3 has 16 residues. The CDR3 loop is CSARRGQGTSTDTQYF. For the CDR3, the DNA is TGCAGTGCTAGACGGGGGCAGGGAACTAGCACAGATACGCAGTATTTT.

This clonotype was seen a handful of times. V and J are TRBV3-1 and TRBJ2-5; D remains ambiguous. The V gene lost 8 bases and the J gene lost 5 bases, with 12 bases spanning the gap. The CDR3 is 12 amino acids. CDR1 is LGHDT and CDR2 is YNNKEL in the germline V gene (reference sequence). The CDR3 DNA follows: TGTGCCAGCGGAGAACAATCGGAGACCCAGTACTTC. Amino acids: CASGEQSETQYF.

With respect to this clonotype: A read error is likely, as this CDR3 ends without the conserved phenylalanine or tryptophan. This rearrangement joins TRBV5-8 to TRBJ1-2; 7 bases fit TRBD1. CDR3 length: 15 amino acids. The germline V gene encodes CDR1 SGHTS and CDR2 YDEGEE. The J segment lost 2 bases and the V segment lost 4 bases, leaving 8 bases of the junction unmatched. DNA for the CDR3: TGTGCCAGCAGCCCTCTGTCGGGACAGAACTATGGCTACACCTAC. The encoded protein is CASSPLSGQNYGYTY.

The genes are TRBV7-8 and TRBJ1-4; possible D gene TRBD1, 6 bases. Germline lookup yields CDR1 SGHVS and CDR2 FQNEAQ. Trimming shortened V by 1 base and J by 9 bases, and 15 bases separated the two germline ends. The length of the CDR3 is 15 residues. CDR3 DNA: TGTGCCAGCAGCTTAGGGGGACAAGGGGGGAAAAAACTGTTTTTT. Translating gives CASSLGGQGGKKLFF.

V and J are TRBV4-1 and TRBJ2-5, with D tentatively TRBD1 (6 bases). V lost 5 bases and J 10 bases, leaving 29 bases between the germline ends. The CDR3 is 17 residues long. The germline V gene encodes CDR1 MGHRA and CDR2 YSYEKL. CDR3 amino acids: CASSCFSRVTGRYDQYF. The CDR3 DNA sequence: TGCGCCAGCAGCTGTTTCAGTAGGGTGACAGGAAGGTACGACCAGTACTTC.

This clonotype appeared a single time. V gene TRBV10-3 combines with J gene TRBJ2-1; D is unresolved. Trimming stripped 4 bases from V and 6 bases from J, with 13 bases between. Germline assignment: CDR1 ENHRY and CDR2 SYGVKD. The CDR3 is 14 residues long. The CDR3: CAISASVGSNEQFF. CDR3 sequence (DNA): TGTGCCATCAGTGCCTCCGTCGGGTCCAATGAGCAGTTCTTC.

The chain couples TRBV20-1 to TRBJ2-5, with no clear D. V was pared by 0 bases and J by 5 bases, with 4 bases between. Germline loops: CDR1 DFQATT, CDR2 SNEGSKA (reference sequence). This CDR3 contains 11 residues. The CDR3 DNA is TGCAGTGCTAGAGAGCGGGAGACCCAGTACTTC. This sequence encodes CSARERETQYF.

This clonotype showed up just a few times. V is TRBV6-6 and J is TRBJ2-3; 9 bases are shared with TRBD2. Germline assignment: CDR1 MNHNY and CDR2 SVGAGI (reference sequence). With 11 bases clipped from V and 4 bases from J, the junction kept 10 bases outside the gene matches. There are 14 residues in the CDR3. CDR3: CAAGGREGADTQYF. CDR3 coding DNA: TGTGCCGCAGGTGGGCGGGAGGGCGCAGATACGCAGTATTTT.

The chain recombines TRBV9 with TRBJ2-3; D remains unclear. This CDR3 spans 16 amino acids. Germline assignment: CDR1 SGDLS and CDR2 YYNGEE. V was shortened by 1 base and J by 5 bases, with 17 bases between the two germline ends. The CDR3 DNA follows: TGTGCCAGCAGCGTATGGTCAACTTCATGGATAGATACGCAGTATTTT. Translating it yields CASSVWSTSWIDTQYF. Together with reference TRBV9 and TRBJ2-3, the CDR3 gives the full variable domain: DSGVTQTPKHLITATGQRVTLRCSPRSGDLSVYWYQQSLDQGLQFLIQYYNGEERAKGNILERFSAQQFPDLHSELNLSSLELGDSALYFCASSVWSTSWIDTQYFGPGTRLTVL.

The chain joins TRBV3-1 to TRBJ2-7, with 8 bases that match TRBD1. Germline V gene lookup returns CDR1 LGHDT and CDR2 YNNKEL (reference sequence). The junction had 7 bases not matched to a gene; V was cut back by 5 bases and J by 1 base. This CDR3 is 15 amino acids long. The CDR3 is CASSSRGRRSYEQYF. The DNA of the CDR3 is TGTGCCAGCAGCTCCAGGGGGCGTCGATCCTACGAGCAGTACTTC.

This clonotype was seen a handful of times. The chain combines TRBV9 with TRBJ2-5, with 7 positions matching TRBD1. V lost 0 bases and J lost 2; bases outside the gene matches: 4. The germline gives CDR1 SGDLS, CDR2 YYNGEE. This CDR3 is built from 15 residues. DNA for the CDR3: TGTGCCAGCAGCGTAGGGGGACAGCTTCAAGAGACCCAGTACTTC. It yields the protein CASSVGGQLQETQYF.

V usage is TRBV2 and J usage is TRBJ2-5, with 15 nucleotides matching TRBD2. Matching the DNA end better, TRBJ2-7 makes the J call doubtful. The germline V gene has CDR1 SNHLY and CDR2 FYNNEI. The CDR3 is 14 residues long. CDR3 sequence (DNA): TGTGCCAGCCTTGGGACTAGCGGGAGGTACGAGCAGTACTTC. Amino acids: CASLGTSGRYEQYF.

The chain carries TRBV7-6 and TRBJ2-5; 7 nucleotides line up with TRBD2. Germline CDR1 and CDR2: SGHVS and FNYEAQ. Trimming removed 2 bases from V and 11 bases from J; junction bases left unmatched: 11. The CDR3 extends over 14 amino acids. CDR3: CASSLSGVGGEQYF. The CDR3 bases are TGTGCCAGCAGCTTATCGGGGGTGGGAGGGGAGCAGTACTTC. The full variable domain, in which reference TRBV7-6 and TRBJ2-5 provide the parts outside the CDR3, is GAGVSQSPRYKVTKRGQDVALRCDPISGHVSLYWYRQALGQGPEFLTYFNYEAQQDKSGLPNDRFSAERPEGSISTLTIQRTEQRDSAMYRCASSLSGVGGEQYFGPGTRLLVL.

The chain is built from TRBV20-1 and TRBJ2-1; tentative D call: TRBD2 (5 bases). Between the trimmed V and J ends, which lost 0 bases and 10 bases, there was a span of 13 bases. Germline lookup yields CDR1 DFQATT and CDR2 SNEGSKA (reference sequence). The CDR3 loop spans 13 amino acids. The CDR3 DNA sequence: TGCAGTGCTAGAGACCCAGCGGCAAGGGAGCAGTTCTTC. This translates into CSARDPAAREQFF.

The V call is TRBV5-6, the J call TRBJ2-3; 12 bases are a match to TRBD2. CDR3 length: 17 amino acids. Per the germline V gene, CDR1 is SGHDT and CDR2 is YYEEEE. Germline trimming cut 3 bases from V and 5 bases from J; bases unmatched to any gene: 10. CDR3 DNA: TGTGCCAGCAGCTCCAACCTAGCGGGAGGGCGCATAGATACGCAGTATTTT. Translated, it gives CASSSNLAGGRIDTQYF. The full variable domain, in which reference TRBV5-6 and TRBJ2-3 provide the parts outside the CDR3, is DAGVTQSPTHLIKTRGQQVTLRCSPKSGHDTVSWYQQALGQGPQFIFQYYEEEERQRGNFPDRFSGHQFPNYSSELNVNALLLGDSALYLCASSSNLAGGRIDTQYFGPGTRLTVL.

The chain links TRBV20-1 to TRBJ2-7; 8 bases fit TRBD2. The length of the CDR3 is 14 residues. Germline CDR1 is DFQATT and CDR2 is SNEGSKA (reference sequence). Germline trimming cut 3 bases from V and 2 bases from J; bases unmatched to any gene: 6. CDR3 amino acids: CSASSAGDAYEQYF. DNA for the CDR3: TGCAGTGCTAGCTCAGCGGGAGATGCCTACGAGCAGTACTTC.

V is TRBV28 and J is TRBJ2-7; D could derive from TRBD1 or TRBD2 (7 bases each). Germline V CDR1 and CDR2: MDHEN, SYDVKM. Trimming took off 3 bases at V and 0 bases at J, with 18 bases between the two ends. The CDR3 consists of 17 residues. CDR3 nucleotide sequence: TGTGCCAGCAGTTTTTTCAGGGGGAGGGGGAGCTCCTACGAGCAGTACTTC. This sequence encodes CASSFFRGRGSSYEQYF.

V gene TRBV6-2 or TRBV6-3 combines with J gene TRBJ2-7; 10 positions match TRBD2. V gave up 2 bases and J gave up 2 bases; unmatched junction bases: 12. This CDR3 contains 18 residues. The germline V gene has CDR1 MNHEY and CDR2 SVGEGT. The CDR3 coding sequence is TGTGCCAGCAGTTACCTCGGTGCTAGCGGGAGCTTCACCTACGAGCAGTACTTC. Amino acid sequence: CASSYLGASGSFTYEQYF.

The J gene is TRBJ1-4, the V gene TRBV30, with 9 positions matching TRBD1. V was pared by 4 bases and J by 1 base, with 7 bases of the junction left unmatched. Germline V gene lookup returns CDR1 GTSNPN and CDR2 SVGIG (reference sequence). The CDR3 spans 16 residues. This chain's CDR3 is CAWMTGQGLTNEKLFF. CDR3 in DNA: TGTGCCTGGATGACGGGACAGGGCCTAACTAATGAAAAACTGTTTTTT. The full variable domain, in which reference TRBV30 and TRBJ1-4 provide the parts outside the CDR3, is SQTIHQWPATLVQPVGSPLSLECTVEGTSNPNLYWYRQAAGRGLQLLFYSVGIGQISSEVPQNLSASRPQDRQFILSSKKLLLSDSGFYLCAWMTGQGLTNEKLFFGSGTQLSVL.

This rearrangement joins TRBV24-1 to TRBJ1-2, with 8 bases matching TRBD1. The CDR3 runs 16 residues. Germline-derived CDR1 and CDR2 are KGHDR and SFDVKD. Trimming at V came to 3 bases and at J to 4 bases, leaving 9 bases not matched to a gene. This CDR3 is CATSDTRQGNFYGYTF. As DNA, the CDR3 is TGTGCCACCAGTGATACGCGACAGGGGAACTTCTATGGCTACACCTTC.

This clonotype appeared a few times. This sequence joins TRBV20-1 and TRBJ2-3; D gene ambiguous. V was pared by 5 bases and J by 1 base, with 13 bases between. CDR3 size: 14 residues. Germline V gene data show CDR1 as DFQATT and CDR2 as SNEGSKA (reference sequence). CDR3: CSAPPGHGTDTQYF. The CDR3 bases are TGCAGTGCTCCACCCGGGCACGGCACAGATACGCAGTATTTT.

The chain links TRBV5-1 to TRBJ2-3; 12 positions match TRBD2. The CDR3 covers 18 residues. The J segment lost 4 bases and the V segment lost 4 bases, leaving 13 bases of the junction unmatched. Germline CDR1 SGHRS, CDR2 YFSETQ. CDR3: CASSLSFPTSGSPDTQYF. The CDR3 DNA reads TGCGCCAGCAGCCTCAGTTTCCCGACTAGCGGGAGTCCAGATACGCAGTATTTT.

The rearrangement links TRBV12-3 or TRBV12-4 to TRBJ2-3; 8 bases are shared with TRBD2. CDR3 length equals 13 residues. After removal of 2 bases from V and 14 bases from J, the junction contained 9 bases not matched to a gene. This chain's CDR3 is CASSLHSASGSYF. DNA of the CDR3: TGTGCCAGCAGTTTACATTCGGCTAGCGGGTCGTATTTT.

The V and J genes are TRBV20-1 and TRBJ2-1; tentative D call: TRBD2 (5 bases). Germline V gives CDR1 DFQATT, CDR2 SNEGSKA (reference sequence). This CDR3 comprises 12 residues. The germline V and J ends were trimmed by 7 bases and 7 bases, with 14 bases remaining between them. The CDR3 is CSGEGRSNEQFF. The CDR3 nucleotides read TGCAGTGGAGAGGGCCGTAGTAATGAGCAGTTCTTC.

The rearrangement joins TRBV28 to TRBJ2-4; possibly TRBD1 for D (6 bases). The better agreement between TRBJ2-7 and the DNA end casts doubt on the J call. Germline V gene lookup returns CDR1 MDHEN and CDR2 SYDVKM. This CDR3 has 15 amino acids. In DNA form, the CDR3 reads TGTGCCAGCACCGAACCACAGGGTAGCTCCTACGAGCAGTACTTC. Translation gives CASTEPQGSSYEQYF.

This clonotype was seen a few times. The chain is built from TRBV4-3 and TRBJ2-7, with D maybe TRBD1 (7 bases). Trimming shortened V by 0 bases and J by 5 bases, and 20 bases separated the two germline ends. The CDR3 is made up of 17 amino acids. Germline CDR1 and CDR2: LGHNA and YSLEER. The CDR3 sequence: CASSQDNSGTAGHEQYF. As DNA, the CDR3 is TGCGCCAGCAGCCAAGATAACTCGGGGACAGCGGGCCACGAGCAGTACTTC.

The V call is TRBV2, the J call TRBJ2-1; possible D gene TRBD2, 6 bases. The germline gives CDR1 SNHLY, CDR2 FYNNEI. The V end lost 4 bases, the J end lost 6 bases, and 13 bases lay between the germline ends. The CDR3 sequence is 14 residues long. CDR3 nucleotide sequence: TGTGCCAGCAGTGGGGCGACTAGAGTCAATGAGCAGTTCTTC. It specifies CASSGATRVNEQFF.

The table lists this clonotype with a few counts. The V and J genes are TRBV7-9 and TRBJ1-1; D call uncertain. The CDR3 has 15 amino acids. Trimming took 3 bases from V and 1 from J, leaving 12 bases between them. Per germline, CDR1 SEHNR and CDR2 FQNEAQ (reference sequence). The chain's CDR3 is CASSLGGSGNTEAFF. The CDR3, as DNA: TGTGCCAGCAGCTTGGGAGGGAGCGGGAACACTGAAGCTTTCTTT. Variable domain in full (rest from reference TRBV7-9 and TRBJ1-1): DTGVSQNPRHKITKRGQNVTFRCDPISEHNRLYWYRQTLGQGPEFLTYFQNEAQLEKSRLLSDRFSAERPKGSFSTLEIQRTEQGDSAMYLCASSLGGSGNTEAFFGQGTRLTVV.

V usage is TRBV7-9 and J usage is TRBJ2-7; 7 bases map to TRBD1. The CDR3 is 16 amino acids. Germline V gene data show CDR1 as SEHNR and CDR2 as FQNEAQ (reference sequence). The junction had 13 bases not matched to a gene; V was cut back by 5 bases and J by 3 bases. CDR3 DNA: TGTGCCAGCAGCCCTCCGGGACAGCCCCGGGTCTACGAGCAGTACTTC. This sequence encodes CASSPPGQPRVYEQYF.

The V call is TRBV4-1, the J call TRBJ1-1; 7 bases line up with TRBD1. Per germline, CDR1 MGHRA and CDR2 YSYEKL. The V gene end was trimmed by 2 bases and the J gene end by 1 base; junction bases not matched to a gene: 7. The CDR3 is 16 residues long. The CDR3 loop is CASSQSLQGENTEAFF. DNA of the CDR3: TGCGCCAGCAGCCAATCCCTCCAGGGGGAGAACACTGAAGCTTTCTTT.